This T cell receptor beta chain stems from a study of control samples from healthy donors and cancer patients. Here immunoSEQ multiplex PCR was the method, and the copy in TCRdb shows in-frame clones only, minus some. The sample has about 96,000 clones, more than 85% seen once; the top ten hold around 8.2%. This CDR3 is 18 amino acids long. V dropped 5 bases and J dropped 1; count of bases not matched to a gene: 16. The germline CDR1 and CDR2 sequences are SEHNR and FQNEAQ (reference sequence). The V call is TRBV7-9, the J call TRBJ1-1, with 7 positions matching TRBD1. What was sequenced was blood. The receptor was derived from a man aged 18 to 30 in good health. CDR3 sequence: CASSPRQGLPIGNTEAFF. For the CDR3, the DNA is TGTGCCAGCAGCCCAAGACAGGGACTACCAATAGGGAACACTGAAGCTTTCTTT.